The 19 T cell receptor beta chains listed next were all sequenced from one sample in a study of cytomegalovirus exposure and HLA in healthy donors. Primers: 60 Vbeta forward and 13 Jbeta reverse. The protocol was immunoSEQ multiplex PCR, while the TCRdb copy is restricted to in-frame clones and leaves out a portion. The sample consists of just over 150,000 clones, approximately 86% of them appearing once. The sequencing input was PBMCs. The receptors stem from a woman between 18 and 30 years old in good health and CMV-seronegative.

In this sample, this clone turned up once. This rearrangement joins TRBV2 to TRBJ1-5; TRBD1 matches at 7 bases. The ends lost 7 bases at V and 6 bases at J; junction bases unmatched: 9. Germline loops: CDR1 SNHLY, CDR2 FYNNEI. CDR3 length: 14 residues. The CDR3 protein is CASKDGTAGQPQHF. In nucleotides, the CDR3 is TGTGCCAGCAAAGACGGGACAGCAGGTCAGCCCCAGCATTTT.

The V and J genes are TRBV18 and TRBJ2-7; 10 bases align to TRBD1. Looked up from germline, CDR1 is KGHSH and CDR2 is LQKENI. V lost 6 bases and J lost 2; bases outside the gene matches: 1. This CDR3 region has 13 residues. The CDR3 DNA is TGTGCCAGCTCCGGGACAGGGGCCTACGAGCAGTACTTC. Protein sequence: CASSGTGAYEQYF.

The CDR3 loop is CASSLSGLEQFF. DNA of the CDR3: TGTGCCAGCAGCCTAAGTGGTCTCGAGCAGTTCTTC. The V call is TRBV5-5, the J call TRBJ2-1, with D unclear. The CDR3 sequence is 12 residues long. The V gene lost 4 bases and the J gene lost 10 bases, with 12 bases spanning the gap. Germline V gene data show CDR1 as SGHKS and CDR2 as YYEKEE (reference sequence).

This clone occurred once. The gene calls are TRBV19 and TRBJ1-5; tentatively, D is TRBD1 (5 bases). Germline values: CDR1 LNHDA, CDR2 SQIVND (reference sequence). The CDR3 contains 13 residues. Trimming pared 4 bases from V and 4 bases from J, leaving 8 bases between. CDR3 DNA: TGTGCCAGTAGTAGGGACTGGAATCAGCCCCAGCATTTT. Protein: CASSRDWNQPQHF.

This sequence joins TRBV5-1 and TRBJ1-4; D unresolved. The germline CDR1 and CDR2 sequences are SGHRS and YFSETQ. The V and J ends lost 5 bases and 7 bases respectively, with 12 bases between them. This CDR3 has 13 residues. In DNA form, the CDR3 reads TGCGCCAGCAGACGTCCGGGAGGTGAAAAACTGTTTTTT. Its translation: CASRRPGGEKLFF. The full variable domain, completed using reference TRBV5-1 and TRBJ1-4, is KAGVTQTPRYLIKTRGQQVTLSCSPISGHRSVSWYQQTPGQGLQFLFEYFSETQRNKGNFPGRFSGRQFSNSRSEMNVSTLELGDSALYLCASRRPGGEKLFFGSGTQLSVL.

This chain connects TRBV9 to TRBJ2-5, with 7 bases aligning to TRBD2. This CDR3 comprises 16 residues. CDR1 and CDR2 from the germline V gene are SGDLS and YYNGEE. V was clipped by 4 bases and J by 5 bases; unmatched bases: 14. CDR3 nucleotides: TGTGCCAGCAGCACCCATGGGGCGGGGGAGGCCGAGACCCAGTACTTC. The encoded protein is CASSTHGAGEAETQYF.

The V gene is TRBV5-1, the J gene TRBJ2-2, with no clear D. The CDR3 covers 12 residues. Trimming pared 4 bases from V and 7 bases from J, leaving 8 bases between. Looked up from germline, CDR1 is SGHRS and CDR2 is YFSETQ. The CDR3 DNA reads TGCGCCAGCAGCGCCTCGGTCGGGGAGCTGTTTTTT. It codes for CASSASVGELFF.

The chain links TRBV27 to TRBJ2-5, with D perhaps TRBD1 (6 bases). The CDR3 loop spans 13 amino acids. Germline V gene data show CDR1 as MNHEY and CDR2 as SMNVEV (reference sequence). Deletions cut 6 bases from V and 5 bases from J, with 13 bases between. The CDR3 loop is CASRVQGGETQYF. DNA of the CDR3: TGTGCCAGCAGGGTACAGGGTGGGGAGACCCAGTACTTC.

The CDR3 sequence is CASSVSGRDYEQYF. Written as DNA, the CDR3 is TGTGCCAGCAGCGTATCCGGCAGGGACTACGAGCAGTACTTC. The chain links TRBV9 to TRBJ2-7; D may be TRBD1 (5 bases). Trimming cost V 1 base and J 3 bases, with 11 bases left between them. There are 14 residues in the CDR3. Per the germline V gene, CDR1 is SGDLS and CDR2 is YYNGEE.

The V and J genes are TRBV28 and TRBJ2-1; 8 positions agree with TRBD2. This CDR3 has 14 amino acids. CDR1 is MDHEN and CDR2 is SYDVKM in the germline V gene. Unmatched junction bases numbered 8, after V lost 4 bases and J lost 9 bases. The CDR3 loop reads CASSWERELGEQFF. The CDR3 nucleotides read TGTGCCAGCAGTTGGGAGCGGGAGCTTGGTGAGCAGTTCTTC.

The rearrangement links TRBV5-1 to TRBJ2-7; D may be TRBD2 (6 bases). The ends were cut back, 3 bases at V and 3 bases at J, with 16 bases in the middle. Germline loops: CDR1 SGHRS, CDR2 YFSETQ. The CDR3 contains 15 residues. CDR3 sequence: CASSSGGTGIYEQYF. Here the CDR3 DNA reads TGCGCCAGCAGCTCCGGCGGGACGGGCATCTACGAGCAGTACTTC.

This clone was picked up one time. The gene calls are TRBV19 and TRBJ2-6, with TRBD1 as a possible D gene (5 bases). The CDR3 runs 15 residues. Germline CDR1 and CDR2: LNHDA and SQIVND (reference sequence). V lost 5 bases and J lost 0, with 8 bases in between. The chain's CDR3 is CASSPTGSGANVLTF. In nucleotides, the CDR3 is TGTGCCAGTAGTCCCACAGGCTCTGGGGCCAACGTCCTGACTTTC.

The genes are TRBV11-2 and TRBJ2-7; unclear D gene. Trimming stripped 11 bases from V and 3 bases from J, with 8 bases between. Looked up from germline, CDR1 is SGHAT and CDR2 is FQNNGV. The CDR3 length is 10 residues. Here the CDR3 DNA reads TGTGCCCGCGACAACTACGAGCAGTACTTC. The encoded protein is CARDNYEQYF.

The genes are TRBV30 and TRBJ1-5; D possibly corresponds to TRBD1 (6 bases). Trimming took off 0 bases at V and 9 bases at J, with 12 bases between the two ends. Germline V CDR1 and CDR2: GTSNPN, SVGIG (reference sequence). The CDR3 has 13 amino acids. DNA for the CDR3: TGTGCCTGGAGTGTTTCCTTAGGGGGGCCCCAGCATTTT. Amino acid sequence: CAWSVSLGGPQHF.

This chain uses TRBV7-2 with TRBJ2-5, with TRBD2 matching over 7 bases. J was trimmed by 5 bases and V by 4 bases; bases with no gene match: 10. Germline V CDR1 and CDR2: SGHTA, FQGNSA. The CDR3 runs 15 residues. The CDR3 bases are TGTGCCAGCAGCTCCCGGGGCCTGGGGGGGGAGACCCAGTACTTC. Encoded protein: CASSSRGLGGETQYF.

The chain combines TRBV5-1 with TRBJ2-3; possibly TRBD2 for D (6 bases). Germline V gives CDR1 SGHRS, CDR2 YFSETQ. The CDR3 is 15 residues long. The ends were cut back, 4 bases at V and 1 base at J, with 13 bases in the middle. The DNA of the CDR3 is TGCGCCAGCAGCCCTGAAGTAGCGGGCACAGATACGCAGTATTTT. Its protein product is CASSPEVAGTDTQYF.

The chain's CDR3 is CASSLGLAGEGTQYF. The CDR3, as DNA: TGTGCCAGCAGCTTGGGGCTAGCGGGGGAGGGTACGCAGTATTTT. The chain is built from TRBV5-4 and TRBJ2-3, with TRBD2 matching 10 bases. Per germline, CDR1 SGHNT and CDR2 YYREEE (reference sequence). The CDR3 loop spans 15 amino acids. Losses at the gene ends were 0 bases for V and 8 bases for J; bases not matched to a gene: 6. Supplemented by reference TRBV5-4 and TRBJ2-3, the full variable domain reads ETGVTQSPTHLIKTRGQQVTLRCSSQSGHNTVSWYQQALGQGPQFIFQYYREEENGRGNFPPRFSGLQFPNYSSELNVNALELDDSALYLCASSLGLAGEGTQYFGPGTRLTVL.

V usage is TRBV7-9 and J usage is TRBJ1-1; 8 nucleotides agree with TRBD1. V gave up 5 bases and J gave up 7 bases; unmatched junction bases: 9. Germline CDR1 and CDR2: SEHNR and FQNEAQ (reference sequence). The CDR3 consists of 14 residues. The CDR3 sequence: CASSTQDRDVEAFF. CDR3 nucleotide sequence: TGTGCCAGCAGCACCCAGGACAGGGATGTTGAAGCTTTCTTT. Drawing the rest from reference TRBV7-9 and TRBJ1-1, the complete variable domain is DTGVSQNPRHKITKRGQNVTFRCDPISEHNRLYWYRQTLGQGPEFLTYFQNEAQLEKSRLLSDRFSAERPKGSFSTLEIQRTEQGDSAMYLCASSTQDRDVEAFFGQGTRLTVV.

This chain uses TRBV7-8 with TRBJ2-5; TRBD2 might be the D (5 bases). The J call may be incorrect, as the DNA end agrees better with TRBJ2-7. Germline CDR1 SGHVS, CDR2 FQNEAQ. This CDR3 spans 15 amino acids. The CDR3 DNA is TGTGCCAGCAGCTTACCCGGGATGGGGATATCCGAGCAGTACTTC. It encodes CASSLPGMGISEQYF.